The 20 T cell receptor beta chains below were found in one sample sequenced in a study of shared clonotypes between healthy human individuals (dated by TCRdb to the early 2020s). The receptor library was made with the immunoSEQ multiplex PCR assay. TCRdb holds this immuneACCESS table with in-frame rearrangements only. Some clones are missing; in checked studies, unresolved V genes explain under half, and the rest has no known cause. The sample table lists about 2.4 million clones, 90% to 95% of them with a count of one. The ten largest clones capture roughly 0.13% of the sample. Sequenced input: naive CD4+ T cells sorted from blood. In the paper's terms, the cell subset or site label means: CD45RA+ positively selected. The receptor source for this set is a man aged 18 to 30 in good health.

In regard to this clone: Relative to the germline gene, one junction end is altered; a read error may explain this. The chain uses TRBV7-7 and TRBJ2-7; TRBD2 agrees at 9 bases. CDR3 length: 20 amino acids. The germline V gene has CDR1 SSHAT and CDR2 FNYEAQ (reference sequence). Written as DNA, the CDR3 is TGTGCTAGCACCCCTTTGAGGGCCACTATGGCGGGAGGGCCGATATACGAGCAGTACTTC. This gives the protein CASTPLRATMAGGPIYEQYF.

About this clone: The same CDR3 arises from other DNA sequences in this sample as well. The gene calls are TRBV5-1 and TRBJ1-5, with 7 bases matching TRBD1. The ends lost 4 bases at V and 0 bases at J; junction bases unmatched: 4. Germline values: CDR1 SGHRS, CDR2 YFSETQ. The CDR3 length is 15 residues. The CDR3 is CASSTTGDSNQPQHF. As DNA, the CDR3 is TGCGCCAGCAGCACAACAGGGGATAGCAATCAGCCCCAGCATTTT.

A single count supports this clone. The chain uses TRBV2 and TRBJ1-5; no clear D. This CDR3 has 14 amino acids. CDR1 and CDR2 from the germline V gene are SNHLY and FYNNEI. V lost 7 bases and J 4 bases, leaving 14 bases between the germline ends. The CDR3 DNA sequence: TGTGCCAGCACCCTAGACCTTTTAAATCAGCCCCAGCATTTT. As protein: CASTLDLLNQPQHF.

The DNA of the CDR3 is TGTGCCTGGAGGCAACAGATCGATGAAAAACTGTTTTTT. It encodes CAWRQQIDEKLFF. The genes are TRBV30 and TRBJ1-4; D is ambiguous. The CDR3 sequence is 13 residues long. Germline CDR1 is GTSNPN and CDR2 is SVGIG (reference sequence). Trimming took 3 bases from V and 6 from J, leaving 11 bases between them.

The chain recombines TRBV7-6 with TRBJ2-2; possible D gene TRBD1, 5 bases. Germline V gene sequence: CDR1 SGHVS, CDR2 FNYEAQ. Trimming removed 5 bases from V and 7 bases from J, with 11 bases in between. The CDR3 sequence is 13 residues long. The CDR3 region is CASSRRGGGELFF. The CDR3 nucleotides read TGTGCCAGCAGCCGTAGGGGTGGCGGGGAGCTGTTTTTT.

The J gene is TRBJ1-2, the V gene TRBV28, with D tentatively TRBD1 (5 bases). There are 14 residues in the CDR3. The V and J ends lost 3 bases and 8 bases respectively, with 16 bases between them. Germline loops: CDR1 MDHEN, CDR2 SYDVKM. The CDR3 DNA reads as TGTGCCAGCAGTTTCGGGACCAGGGTTAACGGCTACACCTTC. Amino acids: CASSFGTRVNGYTF.

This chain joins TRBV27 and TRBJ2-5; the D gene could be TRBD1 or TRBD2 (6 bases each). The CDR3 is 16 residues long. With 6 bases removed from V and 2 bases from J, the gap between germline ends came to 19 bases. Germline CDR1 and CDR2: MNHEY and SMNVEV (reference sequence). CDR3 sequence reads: CASSSLGGPGQETQYF. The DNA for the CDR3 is TGTGCCAGCAGCTCCCTTGGGGGGCCGGGGCAAGAGACCCAGTACTTC.

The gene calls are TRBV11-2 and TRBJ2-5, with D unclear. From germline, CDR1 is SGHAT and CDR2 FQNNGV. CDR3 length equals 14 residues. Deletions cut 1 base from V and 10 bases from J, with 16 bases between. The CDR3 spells CASSLGEVRDVQYF. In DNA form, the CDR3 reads TGTGCCAGCAGCTTAGGGGAAGTAAGAGATGTCCAGTACTTC.

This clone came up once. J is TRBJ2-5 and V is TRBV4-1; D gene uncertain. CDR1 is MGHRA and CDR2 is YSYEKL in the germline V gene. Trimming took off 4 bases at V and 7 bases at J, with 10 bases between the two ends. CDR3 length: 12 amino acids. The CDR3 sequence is CASSLTLGTQYF. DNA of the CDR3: TGCGCCAGCAGCCTCACCCTGGGGACCCAGTACTTC.

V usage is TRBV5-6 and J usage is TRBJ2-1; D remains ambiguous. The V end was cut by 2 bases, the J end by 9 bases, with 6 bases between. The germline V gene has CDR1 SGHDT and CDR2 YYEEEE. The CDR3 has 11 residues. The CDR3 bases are TGTGCCAGCAGCTTCAGTCGTGAGCAGTTCTTC. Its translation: CASSFSREQFF. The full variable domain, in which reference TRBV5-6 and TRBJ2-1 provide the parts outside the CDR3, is DAGVTQSPTHLIKTRGQQVTLRCSPKSGHDTVSWYQQALGQGPQFIFQYYEEEERQRGNFPDRFSGHQFPNYSSELNVNALLLGDSALYLCASSFSREQFFGPGTRLTVL.

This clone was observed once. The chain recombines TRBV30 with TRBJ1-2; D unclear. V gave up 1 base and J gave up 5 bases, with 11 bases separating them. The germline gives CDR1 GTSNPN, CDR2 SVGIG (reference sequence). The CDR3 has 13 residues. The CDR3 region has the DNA TGTGCCTGGAGTGCGACCTCAAAGTATGGCTACACCTTC. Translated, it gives CAWSATSKYGYTF.

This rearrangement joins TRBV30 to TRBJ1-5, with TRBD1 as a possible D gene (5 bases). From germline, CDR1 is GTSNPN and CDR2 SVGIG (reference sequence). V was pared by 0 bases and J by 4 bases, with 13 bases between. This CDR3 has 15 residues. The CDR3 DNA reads TGTGCCTGGAGTGTAGGCGACAGAAAGAATCAGCCCCAGCATTTT. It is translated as CAWSVGDRKNQPQHF.

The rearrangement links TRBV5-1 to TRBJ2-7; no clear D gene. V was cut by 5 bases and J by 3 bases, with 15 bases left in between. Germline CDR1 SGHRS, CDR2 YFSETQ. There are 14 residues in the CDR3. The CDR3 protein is CASSPDPPNYEQYF. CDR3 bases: TGCGCCAGCAGTCCGGATCCTCCCAACTACGAGCAGTACTTC.

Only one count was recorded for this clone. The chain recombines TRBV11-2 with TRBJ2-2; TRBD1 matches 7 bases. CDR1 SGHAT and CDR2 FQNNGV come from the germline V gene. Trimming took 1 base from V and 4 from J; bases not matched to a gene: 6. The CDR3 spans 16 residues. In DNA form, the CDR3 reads TGTGCCAGCAGCTTAGGTCCAGGGGGAAGCACCGGGGAGCTGTTTTTT. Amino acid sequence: CASSLGPGGSTGELFF.

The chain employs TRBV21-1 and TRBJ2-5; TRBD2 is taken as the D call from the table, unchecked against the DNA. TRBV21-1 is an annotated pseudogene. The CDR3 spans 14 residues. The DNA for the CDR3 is TGTGCCAGCAGCAAATGTGGTAGCAAAGAGACCCAGTACTTC. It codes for CASSKCGSKETQYF.

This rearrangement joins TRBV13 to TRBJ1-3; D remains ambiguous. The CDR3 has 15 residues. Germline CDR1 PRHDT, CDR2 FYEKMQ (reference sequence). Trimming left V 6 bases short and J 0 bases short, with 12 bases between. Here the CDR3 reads CASSPIALSGNTIYF. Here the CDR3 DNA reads TGTGCCAGCAGTCCAATCGCGCTCTCTGGAAACACCATATATTTT.

CDR3 residues: CACHWGATQYF. The CDR3, as DNA: TGTGCCTGCCACTGGGGGGCAACCCAGTACTTC. This chain links TRBV30 with TRBJ2-7; D possibly uses TRBD1 or TRBD2 (6 bases each). Trimming stripped 6 bases from V and 10 bases from J, with 16 bases between. Looked up from germline, CDR1 is GTSNPN and CDR2 is SVGIG (reference sequence). CDR3 length equals 11 residues.

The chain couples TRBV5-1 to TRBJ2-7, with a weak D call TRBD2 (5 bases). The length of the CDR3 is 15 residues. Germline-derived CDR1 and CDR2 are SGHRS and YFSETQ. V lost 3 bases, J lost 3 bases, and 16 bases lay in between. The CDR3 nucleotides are TGCGCCAGCAGCTCCCTCCGGGAAGGGCTCTACGAGCAGTACTTC. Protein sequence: CASSSLREGLYEQYF.

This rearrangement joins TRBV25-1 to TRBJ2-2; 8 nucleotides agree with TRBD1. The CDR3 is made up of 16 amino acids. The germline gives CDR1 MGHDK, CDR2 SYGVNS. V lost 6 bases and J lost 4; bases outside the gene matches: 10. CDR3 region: CASSPSGTGPTGELFF. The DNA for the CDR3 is TGTGCCAGCAGCCCCTCCGGGACAGGACCCACCGGGGAGCTGTTTTTT.

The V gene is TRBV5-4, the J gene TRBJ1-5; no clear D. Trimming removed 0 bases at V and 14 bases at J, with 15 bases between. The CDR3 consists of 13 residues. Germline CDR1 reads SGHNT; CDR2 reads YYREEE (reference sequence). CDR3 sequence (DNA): TGTGCCAGCAGCTTGGCCAATGGGCCAAAAGAGCATTTT. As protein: CASSLANGPKEHF.